This T cell receptor (beta chain) derives from a study of T cell changes during pregnancy in multiple sclerosis. Profiling relied on immunoSEQ multiplex PCR, and the TCRdb table lists in-frame clones only, not all of them. The sample includes roughly 66,000 clones, roughly 90% of them seen just once. V lost 5 bases, J lost 4 bases, and 21 bases lay in between. Germline CDR1 reads LGHNA; CDR2 reads YNFKEQ. The CDR3 totals 16 residues. This clonotype was obtained from a female donor with multiple sclerosis, enrolled in a pregnancy study. The V and J genes are TRBV4-2 and TRBJ2-7; possibly TRBD2 for D (9 bases). The material sequenced was peripheral blood, taken in the first trimester of pregnancy. The CDR3 DNA follows: TGTGCCAGCAGCGGAACGACAGGGGCGGGGGGGTACGAGCAGTACTTC. Protein product: CASSGTTGAGGYEQYF.